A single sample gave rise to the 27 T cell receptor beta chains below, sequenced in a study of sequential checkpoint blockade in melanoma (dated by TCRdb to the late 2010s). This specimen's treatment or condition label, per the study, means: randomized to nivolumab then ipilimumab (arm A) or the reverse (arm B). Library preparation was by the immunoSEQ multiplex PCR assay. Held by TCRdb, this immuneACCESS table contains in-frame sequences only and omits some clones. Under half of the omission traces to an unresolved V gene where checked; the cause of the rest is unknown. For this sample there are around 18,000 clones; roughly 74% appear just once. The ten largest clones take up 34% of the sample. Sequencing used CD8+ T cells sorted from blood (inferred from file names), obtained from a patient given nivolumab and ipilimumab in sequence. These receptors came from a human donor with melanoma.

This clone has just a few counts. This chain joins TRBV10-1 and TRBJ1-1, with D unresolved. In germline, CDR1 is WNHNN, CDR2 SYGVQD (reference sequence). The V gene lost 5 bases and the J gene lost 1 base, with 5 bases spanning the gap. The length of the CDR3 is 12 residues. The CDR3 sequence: CASSTSNTEAFF. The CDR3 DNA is TGCGCCAGCAGTACATCGAACACTGAAGCTTTCTTT.

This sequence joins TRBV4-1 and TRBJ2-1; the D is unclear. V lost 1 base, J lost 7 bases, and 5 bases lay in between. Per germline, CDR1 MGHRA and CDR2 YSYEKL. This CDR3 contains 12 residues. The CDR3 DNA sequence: TGCGCCAGCAGCCAAGGGGCGAATGAGCAGTTCTTC. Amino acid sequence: CASSQGANEQFF.

The CDR3 DNA is TGTGCCAGCAGCATCGGACGGGACAGGGGGGCTGGCTACACCTTC. The encoded protein is CASSIGRDRGAGYTF. The genes are TRBV5-4 and TRBJ1-2, with 11 bases matching TRBD1. Germline trimming cut 4 bases from V and 7 bases from J; bases unmatched to any gene: 9. The CDR3 contains 15 residues. Germline CDR1 is SGHNT and CDR2 is YYREEE (reference sequence).

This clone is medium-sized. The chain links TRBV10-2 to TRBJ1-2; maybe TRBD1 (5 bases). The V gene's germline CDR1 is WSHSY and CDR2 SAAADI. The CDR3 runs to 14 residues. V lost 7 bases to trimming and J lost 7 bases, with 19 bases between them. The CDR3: CASNEGAGVSGYTF. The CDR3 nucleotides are TGCGCCAGCAATGAAGGGGCAGGAGTTAGTGGCTACACCTTC.

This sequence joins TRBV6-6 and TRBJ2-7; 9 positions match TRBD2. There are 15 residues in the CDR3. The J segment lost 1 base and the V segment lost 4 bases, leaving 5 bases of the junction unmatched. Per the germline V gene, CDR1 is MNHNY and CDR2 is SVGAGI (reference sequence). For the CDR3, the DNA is TGTGCCAGCAGTTGGGAGACTAGCGGATCCTACGAGCAGTACTTC. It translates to CASSWETSGSYEQYF.

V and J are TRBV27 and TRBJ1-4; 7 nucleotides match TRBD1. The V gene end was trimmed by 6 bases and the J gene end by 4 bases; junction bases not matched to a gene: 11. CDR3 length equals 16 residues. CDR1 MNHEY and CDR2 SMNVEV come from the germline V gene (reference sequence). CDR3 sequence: CASRPDGGTVNEKLFF. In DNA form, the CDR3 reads TGTGCCAGCAGACCCGACGGAGGGACAGTTAATGAAAAACTGTTTTTT.

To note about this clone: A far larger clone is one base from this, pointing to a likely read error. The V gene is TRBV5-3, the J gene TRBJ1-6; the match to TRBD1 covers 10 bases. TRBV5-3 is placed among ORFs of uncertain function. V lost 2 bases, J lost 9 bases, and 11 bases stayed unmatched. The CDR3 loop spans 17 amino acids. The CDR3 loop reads CARSFHDRQGAGSPLHF. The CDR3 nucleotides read TGTGCCAGAAGCTTCCACGATAGACAGGGGGCAGGTTCACCCCTCCACTTT.

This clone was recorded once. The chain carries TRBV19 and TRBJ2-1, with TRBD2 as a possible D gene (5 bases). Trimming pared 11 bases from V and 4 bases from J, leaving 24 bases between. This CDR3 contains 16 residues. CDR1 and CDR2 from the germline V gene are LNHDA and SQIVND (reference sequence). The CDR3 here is CASSLREGGRYNEQFF. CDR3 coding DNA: TGTGCCTCTAGTCTAAGGGAAGGAGGACGGTACAATGAGCAGTTCTTC. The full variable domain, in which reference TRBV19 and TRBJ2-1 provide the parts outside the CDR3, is DGGITQSPKYLFRKEGQNVTLSCEQNLNHDAMYWYRQDPGQGLRLIYYSQIVNDFQKGDIAEGYSVSREKKESFPLTVTSAQKNPTAFYLCASSLREGGRYNEQFFGPGTRLTVL.

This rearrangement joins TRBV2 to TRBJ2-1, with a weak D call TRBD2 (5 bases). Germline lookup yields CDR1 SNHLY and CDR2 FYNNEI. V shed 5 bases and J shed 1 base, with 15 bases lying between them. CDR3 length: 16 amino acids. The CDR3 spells CASSSLRERSYNEQFF. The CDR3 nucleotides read TGTGCCAGCAGTTCCTTGAGGGAACGGTCCTACAATGAGCAGTTCTTC.

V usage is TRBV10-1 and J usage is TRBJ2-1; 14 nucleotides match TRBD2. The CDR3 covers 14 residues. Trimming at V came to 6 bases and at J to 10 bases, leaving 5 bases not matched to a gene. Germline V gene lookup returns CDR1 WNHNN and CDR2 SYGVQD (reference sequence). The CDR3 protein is CASSLGTSGSEQFF. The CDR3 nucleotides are TGCGCCAGCAGCCTCGGGACTAGCGGGAGCGAGCAGTTCTTC.

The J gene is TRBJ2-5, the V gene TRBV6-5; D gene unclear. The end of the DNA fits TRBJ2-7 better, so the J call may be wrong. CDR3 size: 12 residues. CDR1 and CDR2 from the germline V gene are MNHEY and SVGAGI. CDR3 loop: CASSYGSSEQYF. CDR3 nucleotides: TGTGCCAGCAGCTATGGCAGCAGCGAGCAGTACTTC.

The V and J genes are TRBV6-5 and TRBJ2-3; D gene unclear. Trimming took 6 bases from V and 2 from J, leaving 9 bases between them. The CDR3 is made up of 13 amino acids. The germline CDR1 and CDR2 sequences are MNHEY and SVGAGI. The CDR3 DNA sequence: TGTGCCAGCAGCCGCGCCGTCACAGATACGCAGTATTTT. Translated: CASSRAVTDTQYF.

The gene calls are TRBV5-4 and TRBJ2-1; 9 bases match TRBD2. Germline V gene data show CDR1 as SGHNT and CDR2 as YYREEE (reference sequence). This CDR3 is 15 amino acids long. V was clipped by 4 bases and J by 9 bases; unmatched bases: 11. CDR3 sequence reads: CASSPAGGSGPEQFF. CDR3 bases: TGTGCCAGCAGCCCAGCGGGGGGCAGCGGGCCTGAGCAGTTCTTC.

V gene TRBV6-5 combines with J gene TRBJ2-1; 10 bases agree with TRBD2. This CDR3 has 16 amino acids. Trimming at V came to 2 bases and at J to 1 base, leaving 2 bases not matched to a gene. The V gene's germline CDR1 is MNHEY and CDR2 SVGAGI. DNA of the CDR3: TGTGCCAGCAGTTACACACTAGCGGGGTCCTACAATGAGCAGTTCTTC. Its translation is CASSYTLAGSYNEQFF.

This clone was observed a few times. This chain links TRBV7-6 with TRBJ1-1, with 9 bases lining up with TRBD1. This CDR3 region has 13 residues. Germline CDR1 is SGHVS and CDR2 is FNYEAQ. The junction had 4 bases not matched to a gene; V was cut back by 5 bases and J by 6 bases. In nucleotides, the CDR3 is TGTGCCAGCAGCCCGAACAGGGGGCCTGAAGCTTTCTTT. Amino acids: CASSPNRGPEAFF.

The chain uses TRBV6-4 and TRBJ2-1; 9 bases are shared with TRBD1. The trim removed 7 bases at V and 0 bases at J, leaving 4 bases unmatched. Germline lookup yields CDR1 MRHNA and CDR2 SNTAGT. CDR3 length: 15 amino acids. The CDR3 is CASTPTGGSYNEQFF. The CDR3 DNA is TGTGCCAGCACCCCGACAGGGGGCTCCTACAATGAGCAGTTCTTC.

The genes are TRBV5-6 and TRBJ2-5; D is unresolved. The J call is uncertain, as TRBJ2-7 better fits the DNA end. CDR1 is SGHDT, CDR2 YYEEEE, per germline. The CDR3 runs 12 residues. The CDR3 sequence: CASSTTTYEQYF. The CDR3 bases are TGTGCCAGCAGCACTACAACCTACGAGCAGTACTTC.

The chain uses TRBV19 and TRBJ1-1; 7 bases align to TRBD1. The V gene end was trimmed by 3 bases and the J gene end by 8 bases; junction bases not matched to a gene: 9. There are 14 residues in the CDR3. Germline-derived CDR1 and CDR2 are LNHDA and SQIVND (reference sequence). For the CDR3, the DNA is TGTGCCAGTAGTATCACCTCGGGACAGACAGAAGCTTTCTTT. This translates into CASSITSGQTEAFF.

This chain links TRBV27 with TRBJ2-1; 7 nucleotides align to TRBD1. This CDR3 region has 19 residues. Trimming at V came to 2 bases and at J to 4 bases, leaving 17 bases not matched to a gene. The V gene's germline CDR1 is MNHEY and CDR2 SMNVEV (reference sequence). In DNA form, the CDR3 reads TGTGCCAGCAGTTTAAAACAAGTGTGGGACAGCCGAACTTACAATGAGCAGTTCTTC. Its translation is CASSLKQVWDSRTYNEQFF.

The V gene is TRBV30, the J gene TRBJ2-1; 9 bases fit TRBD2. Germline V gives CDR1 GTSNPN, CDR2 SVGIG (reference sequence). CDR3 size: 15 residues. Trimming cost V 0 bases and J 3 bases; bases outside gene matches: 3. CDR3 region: CAWSVGGGDYNEQFF. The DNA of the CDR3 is TGTGCCTGGAGTGTAGGCGGGGGGGACTACAATGAGCAGTTCTTC. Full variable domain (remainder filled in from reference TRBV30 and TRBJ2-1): SQTIHQWPATLVQPVGSPLSLECTVEGTSNPNLYWYRQAAGRGLQLLFYSVGIGQISSEVPQNLSASRPQDRQFILSSKKLLLSDSGFYLCAWSVGGGDYNEQFFGPGTRLTVL.

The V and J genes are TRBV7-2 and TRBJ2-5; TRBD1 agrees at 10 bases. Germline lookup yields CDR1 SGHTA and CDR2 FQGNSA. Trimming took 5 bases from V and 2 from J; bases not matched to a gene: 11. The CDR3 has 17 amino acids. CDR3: CASSGRDRGLGQETQYF. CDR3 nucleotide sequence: TGTGCCAGCAGCGGAAGGGACAGGGGCTTAGGACAAGAGACCCAGTACTTC.

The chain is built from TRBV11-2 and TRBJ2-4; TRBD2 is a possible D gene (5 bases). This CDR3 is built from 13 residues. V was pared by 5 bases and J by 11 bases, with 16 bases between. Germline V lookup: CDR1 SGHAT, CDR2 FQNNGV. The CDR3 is CASSPWGLDFQYF. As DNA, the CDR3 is TGTGCCAGCAGCCCCTGGGGTCTGGACTTTCAGTACTTC.

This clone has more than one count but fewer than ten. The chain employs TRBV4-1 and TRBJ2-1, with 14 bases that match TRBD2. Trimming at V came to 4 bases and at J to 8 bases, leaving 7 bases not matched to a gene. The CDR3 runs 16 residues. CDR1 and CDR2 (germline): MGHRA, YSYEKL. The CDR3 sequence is CASSRSGTSGSDEQFF. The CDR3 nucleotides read TGCGCCAGCAGCCGAAGTGGGACTAGCGGGAGCGATGAGCAGTTCTTC.

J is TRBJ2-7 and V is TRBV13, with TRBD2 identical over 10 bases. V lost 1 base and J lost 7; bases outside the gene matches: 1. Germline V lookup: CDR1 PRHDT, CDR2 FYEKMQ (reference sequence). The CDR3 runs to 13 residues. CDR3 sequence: CASSLELAGEQYF. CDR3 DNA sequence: TGTGCCAGCAGCTTAGAACTAGCGGGGGAGCAGTACTTC.

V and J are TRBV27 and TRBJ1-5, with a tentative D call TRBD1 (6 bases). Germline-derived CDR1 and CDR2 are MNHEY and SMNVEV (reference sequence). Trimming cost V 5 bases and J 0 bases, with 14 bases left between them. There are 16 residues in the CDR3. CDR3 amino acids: CASSIQGWNSNQPQHF. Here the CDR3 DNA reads TGTGCCAGCAGTATCCAGGGGTGGAATAGCAATCAGCCCCAGCATTTT.

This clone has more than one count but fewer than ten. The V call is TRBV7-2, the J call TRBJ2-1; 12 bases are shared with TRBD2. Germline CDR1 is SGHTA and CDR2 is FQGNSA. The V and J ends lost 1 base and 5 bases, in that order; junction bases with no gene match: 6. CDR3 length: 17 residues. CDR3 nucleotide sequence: TGTGCCAGCAGCTTAGTGTCTAGCGGGAGGGTGAACAATGAGCAGTTCTTC. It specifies CASSLVSSGRVNNEQFF.

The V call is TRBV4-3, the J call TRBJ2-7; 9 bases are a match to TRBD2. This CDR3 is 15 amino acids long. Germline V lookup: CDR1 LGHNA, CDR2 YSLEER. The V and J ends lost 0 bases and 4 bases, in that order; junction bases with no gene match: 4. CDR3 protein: CASSQELAGRYEQYF. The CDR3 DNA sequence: TGCGCCAGCAGCCAAGAGCTAGCGGGAAGGTACGAGCAGTACTTC.